This T cell receptor beta chain derives from a study of cytomegalovirus exposure and HLA in healthy donors. Study results and limitations: An assumption of roughly uniform sequencing depth across donors underlay the presence/absence analyses. A list of around 150 TCR beta chains associated with cytomegalovirus was given.

Use of 60 Vbeta and 13 Jbeta primers characterized the PCR. Repertoires were generated with immunoSEQ multiplex PCR, while TCRdb's copy carries only in-frame clones and drops some. This table has about 190,000 clones, roughly three quarters appearing once. As for this clone: Antigen unknown.

With V trimmed by 6 bases and J by 4 bases, 5 bases remained unmatched. The germline V gene has CDR1 MNHEY and CDR2 SVGAGI. The CDR3 length is 13 residues. The rearrangement joins TRBV6-5 to TRBJ2-7, with 8 bases lining up with TRBD2. Sequencing used PBMCs. The origin of this receptor is a young woman in good health and CMV-seronegative. The CDR3 bases are TGTGCCAGCAGCGAAAGCGGGAGTTACGAGCAGTACTTC. Translated: CASSESGSYEQYF.